This T cell receptor beta chain was identified during a study of blood T cell repertoires in COVID-19. Turning to the study itself: Whether acute or convalescent, the COVID-19 samples came from the United States, Italy and Spain. In each case, the material was cDNA or gDNA derived from T cells, B-cell-depleted T cells, or PBMCs.

Germline V CDR1 and CDR2: PRHDT, FYEKMQ (reference sequence). The length of the CDR3 is 16 residues. Trimming shortened V by 0 bases and J by 6 bases, and 12 bases separated the two germline ends. In the original processing: From reference gene primer amplification, estimates of nucleated cell counts were derived. Sequencing used immunoSEQ multiplex PCR; TCRdb keeps in-frame clones, though not all of them. The DNA was the basis for D and trimming; V, J and clone size are from that table. The sample shows about 80,000 clones, under 80% of them seen only once. This clone occurred many times. Other DNA variants within this sample encode the same CDR3.

This TCR derives from a human donor in a cohort sampled during active COVID-19. V and J are TRBV13 and TRBJ1-6; weak D call: TRBD1 (5 bases). Input material: peripheral blood. The CDR3 is CASSLGRRQGNSPLHF. CDR3 in DNA: TGTGCCAGCAGCTTAGGACGGCGGCAGGGTAATTCACCCCTCCACTTT.